These T cell receptor beta chains were read from a single sample in a study of shared clonotypes between healthy human individuals. Data came from immunoSEQ multiplex PCR; TCRdb stores just in-frame clones and leaves some out. The sample has roughly 2.5 million clones; 90% to 95% are singletons. Material: naive CD4+ T cells sorted from blood. These receptors were obtained from a man younger than 35 in good health. Each CDR3 is given with its conserved first and last residue. A D gene is named only where the DNA matches it firmly. A row's size may be missing; if present it is once, few, many or a size class.

CDR3 DNA: TGTGCCAGCTCACCTGGGTCTGGTGAGTTGCTGCAGTACTTC
CDR3 protein: CASSPGSGELLQYF
J gene: TRBJ2-7
clone size: NA
V gene: TRBV18
D gene: NA

CDR3 DNA: TGTGCCAGCAGTATCCGATCAACTAATGAAAAACTGTTTTTT
CDR3 protein: CASSIRSTNEKLFF
J gene: TRBJ1-4
clone size: NA
V gene: TRBV6-6
D gene: NA

CDR3 DNA: TGTGCCAGCAGCTTAGACCTGTCGTACGAGCAGTACTTC
CDR3 protein: CASSLDLSYEQYF
J gene: TRBJ2-7
clone size: NA
V gene: TRBV7-6
D gene: NA

CDR3 DNA: TGTGCCAGCAGCAAGGGCTGGGGACAGCCCCAGCATTTT
CDR3 protein: CASSKGWGQPQHF
J gene: TRBJ1-5
clone size: NA
V gene: TRBV28
D gene: NA

CDR3 DNA: TGTGCCAGCGGGGATTCGAGAGAGCAGTACTTC
CDR3 protein: CASGDSREQYF
J gene: TRBJ2-7
clone size: NA
V gene: TRBV5-5
D gene: NA

CDR3 DNA: TGTGCCAGCAGCATTACCGGCCTGGGAGATTCACCCCTCCACTTT
CDR3 protein: CASSITGLGDSPLHF
J gene: TRBJ1-6
clone size: once
V gene: TRBV9
D gene: NA

CDR3 DNA: TGTGCCAGTAGTATAGGCGGGGGGAACACTGAAGCTTTCTTT
CDR3 protein: CASSIGGGNTEAFF
J gene: TRBJ1-1
clone size: NA
V gene: TRBV19
D gene: NA

CDR3 DNA: TGTGCCAGCAGCTTAGGGCAGGGTGGCCCCTACGAGCAGTACTTC
CDR3 protein: CASSLGQGGPYEQYF
J gene: TRBJ2-7
clone size: NA
V gene: TRBV7-2
D gene: NA

CDR3 DNA: TGTGCCAGCAGCGTACGGGACTCCTTATCCGAGCAGTACTTC
CDR3 protein: CASSVRDSLSEQYF
J gene: TRBJ2-7
clone size: NA
V gene: TRBV9
D gene: NA

CDR3 DNA: TGCGCCAGCAGCAGCGACAGGGCGGAGACCCAGTACTTC
CDR3 protein: CASSSDRAETQYF
J gene: TRBJ2-5
clone size: NA
V gene: TRBV5-1
D gene: TRBD1

CDR3 DNA: TGTGCCTGGAAACTGGAGGGAGAGCAGTACTTC
CDR3 protein: CAWKLEGEQYF
J gene: TRBJ2-7
clone size: NA
V gene: TRBV30
D gene: NA

CDR3 DNA: TGTGCCAGCAGGGGCGGGGCCCAAACCTACAATGAGCAGTTCTTC
CDR3 protein: CASRGGAQTYNEQFF
J gene: TRBJ2-1
clone size: NA
V gene: TRBV6-1
D gene: NA

CDR3 DNA: TGTGCCACCAGCAGGGCGACAGGGGGTAATGAAAAACTGTTTTTT
CDR3 protein: CATSRATGGNEKLFF
J gene: TRBJ1-4
clone size: few
V gene: TRBV15
D gene: TRBD1

CDR3 DNA: TGTGCCAGAAGCTTGTTGGGAGTCAGCTACGAGCAGTACTTC
CDR3 protein: CARSLLGVSYEQYF
J gene: TRBJ2-7
clone size: NA
V gene: TRBV5-3
D gene: NA

CDR3 DNA: TGCGCCAGCAGCTTGGGTTTCGTCGGGGGCTATGGCTACACCTTC
CDR3 protein: CASSLGFVGGYGYTF
J gene: TRBJ1-2
clone size: NA
V gene: TRBV5-1
D gene: NA

CDR3 DNA: TGTGCCAGCAGCATAAGTGGGGGCACAATGGCGAAACCCCTCCACTTT
CDR3 protein: CASSISGGTMAKPLHF
J gene: TRBJ1-6
clone size: NA
V gene: TRBV5-6
D gene: NA

CDR3 DNA: TGTGCCAGCAGTTTCGGACAGGGGACCACCTACGAGCAGTACTTC
CDR3 protein: CASSFGQGTTYEQYF
J gene: TRBJ2-7
clone size: NA
V gene: TRBV27
D gene: TRBD1

CDR3 DNA: TGCGCCAGCAGCTTGAGGACGGATTCCTACGAGCAGTACTTC
CDR3 protein: CASSLRTDSYEQYF
J gene: TRBJ2-7
clone size: NA
V gene: TRBV5-1
D gene: NA

CDR3 DNA: TGCGCCAGCAGCCAAGATTTACTACGGGCTAATGAAAAACTGTTTTTT
CDR3 protein: CASSQDLLRANEKLFF
J gene: TRBJ1-4
clone size: NA
V gene: TRBV4-3
D gene: NA

CDR3 DNA: TGTGCCAGCAGCTTACACAGGGGCCCCTACAATGAGCAGTTCTTC
CDR3 protein: CASSLHRGPYNEQFF
J gene: TRBJ2-1
clone size: NA
V gene: TRBV7-6
D gene: TRBD1

CDR3 DNA: TGTGCCAGCAGCTTGGATAGCGGGAGAGTCGAGACCCAGTACTTC
CDR3 protein: CASSLDSGRVETQYF
J gene: TRBJ2-5
clone size: once
V gene: TRBV5-8
D gene: TRBD2

CDR3 DNA: TGCGCCAGCAGCTTACGGGGAGGGGCCGAGGGGACTGAAGCTTTCTTT
CDR3 protein: CASSLRGGAEGTEAFF
J gene: TRBJ1-1
clone size: NA
V gene: TRBV5-1
D gene: NA

CDR3 DNA: TGTGCCAGCAGCCCAGATGTTAGCGCCGGGGAGCTGTTTTTT
CDR3 protein: CASSPDVSAGELFF
J gene: TRBJ2-2
clone size: NA
V gene: TRBV9
D gene: NA

CDR3 DNA: TGTGCCAGCAGCCAAGGACTAGCGGGAGGCGACGTTTTT
CDR3 protein: CASSQGLAGGDVF
J gene: TRBJ2-3
clone size: NA
V gene: TRBV5-5
D gene: TRBD2

CDR3 DNA: TGTGCCAGCAGCCCGTCAGGTAGCGGGAGCGATACGCAGTATTTT
CDR3 protein: CASSPSGSGSDTQYF
J gene: TRBJ2-3
clone size: NA
V gene: TRBV7-6
D gene: TRBD2

CDR3 DNA: TGTGCCAGCAGTTTCAGGCCATCCGGTGGCTACACCTTC
CDR3 protein: CASSFRPSGGYTF
J gene: TRBJ1-2
clone size: NA
V gene: TRBV28
D gene: NA

CDR3 DNA: TGTGCCAGCAGCGCCAGGGACCTAGCGGGGGGGGAGACCCAGTACTTC
CDR3 protein: CASSARDLAGGETQYF
J gene: TRBJ2-5
clone size: NA
V gene: TRBV9
D gene: TRBD2

CDR3 DNA: TGTGCCTGTGGACAGGGGAACCTTTACACTGAAGCTTTCTTT
CDR3 protein: CACGQGNLYTEAFF
J gene: TRBJ1-1
clone size: few
V gene: TRBV30
D gene: TRBD1

CDR3 DNA: TGTGCCTGGAGTCGGGGAAACTATGGCTACACCTTC
CDR3 protein: CAWSRGNYGYTF
J gene: TRBJ1-2
clone size: NA
V gene: TRBV30
D gene: NA